The entry below gives a single T cell receptor beta chain sequence along with its context. Its antigen is as yet unknown. The sample is drawn from a study of cytomegalovirus exposure and HLA in healthy donors. Overall study findings and caveats: TCR beta V segments were, for the most part, productive about 87% or about 30% of the time in an earlier analysis. Across donors, sequencing depth was assumed by presence/absence analyses to be roughly uniform.

The donors, nominally healthy at sampling, likely had unrecorded immune exposures. PCR used 60 Vbeta primers and 13 Jbeta primers. Measured with immunoSEQ multiplex PCR; TCRdb has only the in-frame clones, and not every one. The data show around 110,000 clones, around three quarters seen once. With V trimmed by 5 bases and J by 0 bases, 16 bases remained unmatched. Germline V gene lookup returns CDR1 MDHEN and CDR2 SYDVKM. This CDR3 has 20 amino acids. The TCR was taken from a man in his thirties or forties in good health and CMV-seropositive. Sequencing was done on a sample of PBMCs. This chain links TRBV28 with TRBJ1-6; 7 nucleotides match TRBD1. The CDR3 reads CASSPLGTASVISYNSPLHF. The CDR3 region has the DNA TGTGCCAGCAGTCCTCTTGGGACAGCCTCCGTGATCTCCTATAATTCACCCCTCCACTTT.